Listed below are T cell receptor beta chains from one sample, sequenced in a study of HIV-infected patients and healthy controls. One entry per CDR3 protein, called by TCRdb with MiXCR from the 5' RACE reads. The sample has about 8,100 distinct CDR3 sequences; 6.1% are singletons. This specimen consisted of blood, obtained before antiretroviral therapy. The origin of the receptors is an adult with HIV infection. The conserved cysteine and the conserved F or W are not part of the CDR3 here.

J | V | CDR3
TRBJ2-3 | TRBV12-3/TRBV12-4 | ASSPDGGGADTQY
TRBJ1-1 | TRBV7-9 | ASSPPDPMNTEAF
TRBJ2-4 | TRBV13 | ASSLVGVDKNIQY
TRBJ1-2 | TRBV6-5 | ASSRQGKSLNYGYT
TRBJ2-3 | TRBV20-1 | SAGRDTSTDTQY
TRBJ1-2 | TRBV5-1 | ASSGQMRSPGQGRKADGYT
TRBJ1-1 | TRBV7-6 | ASSATPANTEAF
TRBJ2-3 | TRBV7-9 | ASSDGADSTDTQY
TRBJ2-2 | TRBV27 | ASTKRGGVSNTGELF
TRBJ2-3 | TRBV7-9 | ASSLGATSSSTDTQY
TRBJ1-4 | TRBV4-1 | ASSQVGGGGEKLF
TRBJ2-2 | TRBV5-1 | ASSLARGDTGELF
TRBJ2-4 | TRBV4-1 | ASSRLFLAKNIQY
TRBJ2-5 | TRBV7-7 | ASSLGWAAGGPETQY
TRBJ2-3 | TRBV7-3 | ASSSGLAGGTDTQY
TRBJ2-2 | TRBV27 | ASTSNALQATGTGELF
TRBJ2-5 | TRBV4-2 | ASSLERGARTQY
TRBJ2-5 | TRBV5-4 | ASSSGQGQETQY
TRBJ2-5 | TRBV27 | ASSPRTPPDQY
TRBJ2-5 | TRBV3-1 | ASSHSTLQQETQY
TRBJ2-5 | TRBV5-1 | ASSLGRQGPGETQY
TRBJ2-1 | TRBV7-8 | ASSFGGGPYNEQF
TRBJ1-3 | TRBV2 | ASQDGSGFGSGNTIY
TRBJ2-3 | TRBV5-1 | ASSLAGGLDTQY
TRBJ2-5 | TRBV21-1 | ASSQCRDRTQY
TRBJ2-5 | TRBV15 | ATSSSGGALETQY
TRBJ1-4 | TRBV12-3/TRBV12-4 | ASSLSPGQGSEKLF
TRBJ2-1 | TRBV7-2 | ASSLGLRNEQF
TRBJ2-7 | TRBV7-9 | ASSTHYEQY
TRBJ1-6 | TRBV20-1 | SAGPSPLH
TRBJ1-6 | TRBV4-2 | ASSQEQGIDSPLH